These 9 T cell receptor beta chains originate from one sample sequenced in a study of T cell responses to AZD1222 COVID-19 vaccine. The protocol was immunoSEQ multiplex PCR, while the TCRdb copy is restricted to in-frame clones and leaves out a portion. The sample lists under 300,000 clones, over 90% occurring once. The sample here was peripheral blood, taken on day 0 of AZD1222 vaccination. These receptors originate from an adult in good health.

The table lists this clone with a few counts. The gene calls are TRBV10-1 and TRBJ2-7; 7 bases fit TRBD1. Germline CDR1 WNHNN, CDR2 SYGVQD (reference sequence). The CDR3 is 17 amino acids. The V gene end was trimmed by 5 bases and the J gene end by 2 bases; junction bases not matched to a gene: 15. The CDR3 sequence: CASSNPPGDSPTYEQYF. CDR3 in DNA: TGCGCCAGCAGTAATCCCCCCGGGGACAGTCCGACCTACGAGCAGTACTTC.

The V call is TRBV10-3, the J call TRBJ2-7; a possible D gene is TRBD1 (6 bases). The CDR3 runs 14 residues. Deletions cut 0 bases from V and 5 bases from J, with 11 bases between. Germline V gives CDR1 ENHRY, CDR2 SYGVKD. The CDR3 sequence is CAISESYRANEQYF. CDR3 DNA: TGTGCCATCAGTGAGTCGTACAGGGCAAACGAGCAGTACTTC.

The chain is built from TRBV11-2 and TRBJ1-2; TRBD1 matches at 12 bases. After removal of 4 bases from V and 6 bases from J, the junction contained 9 bases not matched to a gene. This CDR3 spans 16 amino acids. CDR1 and CDR2 from the germline V gene are SGHAT and FQNNGV. CDR3 region: CASSSGPGTGGDGYTF. In nucleotides, the CDR3 is TGTGCCAGCAGCTCAGGCCCCGGGACAGGGGGCGATGGCTACACCTTC. The full variable domain, its missing parts supplied by reference TRBV11-2 and TRBJ1-2, is EAGVAQSPRYKIIEKRQSVAFWCNPISGHATLYWYQQILGQGPKLLIQFQNNGVVDDSQLPKDRFSAERLKGVDSTLKIQPAKLEDSAVYLCASSSGPGTGGDGYTFGSGTRLTVV.

This chain links TRBV5-5 with TRBJ2-7; D possibly corresponds to TRBD1 (6 bases). CDR1 is SGHKS and CDR2 is YYEKEE in the germline V gene (reference sequence). V dropped 4 bases and J dropped 3 bases, with 17 bases sitting between them. The CDR3 extends over 15 amino acids. CDR3 nucleotide sequence: TGTGCCAGCAGCCTCTCGGGGACAAACTTCTACGAGCAGTACTTC. Amino acids: CASSLSGTNFYEQYF.

The chain recombines TRBV2 with TRBJ1-1, with a weak D call TRBD1 (6 bases). From germline, CDR1 is SNHLY and CDR2 FYNNEI. This CDR3 contains 14 residues. The V end lost 3 bases, the J end lost 1 base, and 9 bases lay between the germline ends. DNA for the CDR3: TGTGCCAGCAGTGAGGAGACAGGGAACACTGAAGCTTTCTTT. Translating it yields CASSEETGNTEAFF.

The rearrangement joins TRBV5-1 to TRBJ1-4; 11 bases are shared with TRBD1. The CDR3 sequence is 16 residues long. Trimming took 4 bases from V and 8 from J; bases not matched to a gene: 10. The germline V gene encodes CDR1 SGHRS and CDR2 YFSETQ. CDR3 in amino acids: CASSIRTGGAPEKLFF. CDR3 bases: TGCGCCAGCAGCATTAGGACAGGGGGCGCCCCCGAAAAACTGTTTTTT. Full variable domain (outside the CDR3, taken from reference TRBV5-1 and TRBJ1-4): KAGVTQTPRYLIKTRGQQVTLSCSPISGHRSVSWYQQTPGQGLQFLFEYFSETQRNKGNFPGRFSGRQFSNSRSEMNVSTLELGDSALYLCASSIRTGGAPEKLFFGSGTQLSVL.

The chain uses TRBV7-8 and TRBJ2-7; no clear D. From germline, CDR1 is SGHVS and CDR2 FQNEAQ. This CDR3 contains 11 residues. Trimming took 4 bases from V and 7 from J, leaving 8 bases between them. CDR3 bases: TGTGCCAGCAGCTCCGTTCGTGAGCAGTACTTC. Amino acids: CASSSVREQYF.

The genes are TRBV29-1 and TRBJ2-1, with TRBD2 matching 13 bases. Germline loops: CDR1 SQVTM, CDR2 ANQGSEA. The CDR3 is 19 amino acids. The J segment lost 7 bases and the V segment lost 3 bases, leaving 18 bases of the junction unmatched. In DNA form, the CDR3 reads TGCAGCGTTGATGGACTAGCGGGAGAAACCGCCATTTCCGTTAATGAGCAGTTCTTC. Protein: CSVDGLAGETAISVNEQFF.

The DNA for the CDR3 is TGTGCCAGCAGCAACACAGGGGGCAGGTACACCGGGGAGCTGTTTTTT. Its translation is CASSNTGGRYTGELFF. The gene calls are TRBV21-1 and TRBJ2-2; TRBD1 was called by the table and not checked on the DNA. TRBV21-1 counts as a pseudogene. This CDR3 is built from 16 residues.